The present T cell receptor beta chain was sequenced within a study of CD4+ T cells in melanoma. Regarding the study as a whole: A reported correlation linked neoantigen-specific CD4+ T cells to CD8+, macrophage and B cell function. Reportedly, melanoma neoantigen-specific CD4+ T cells showed varied differentiation states.

Sequencing was performed with immunoSEQ multiplex PCR; in TCRdb, only in-frame clones are kept and a portion is missing. The sample shows over 100,000 clones, about 90% of them seen only once. This clone was recorded only once. What it recognizes is unknown. In germline, CDR1 is SGDLS, CDR2 YYNGEE. Trimming left V 3 bases short and J 6 bases short, with 22 bases between. The CDR3 is made up of 16 amino acids. The sample comprised peripheral blood. The chain recombines TRBV9 with TRBJ2-7, with D possibly being TRBD1 (5 bases). The receptor's source is a human donor with melanoma. CDR3 nucleotides: TGTGCCAGCAGCGCCTATGGGGCTTCAGGTGTTAGCGAGCAGTACTTC. Translation gives CASSAYGASGVSEQYF.